This T cell receptor (beta chain) came from a study of blood T cells in healthy people across ages. Overall study findings and caveats: Unsorted PBMC input precluded a conclusive naive versus antigen-experienced comparison.

Then a second PCR, running roughly 6 to 12 cycles, was carried out with a sample-barcoded 5' primer and a J-beta primer mix. A 12-random-nucleotide template-switch adaptor tagged each cDNA molecule. TCRdb fed the 5' RACE reads into MiXCR, producing one record per CDR3 protein. The table lists about 970,000 distinct CDR3 sequences, just over 50% of them singletons. This clonotype was picked up a small number of times. Its antigen is currently unknown. The donors, aged roughly 6 to 100, were healthy Caucasians from Russia. The sample comprised blood. This TCR derives from a woman in her sixties or seventies in good health.

The CDR3 region is CASSSRDREHQETQYF. For the CDR3, the DNA is TGTGCCAGCAGCTCCCGGGACAGGGAGCACCAAGAGACCCAGTACTTC. The V call is TRBV7-9, the J call TRBJ2-5, with 9 bases fitting TRBD1. The CDR3 spans 16 residues. V gave up 4 bases and J gave up 0 bases; unmatched junction bases: 6. The germline V gene encodes CDR1 SEHNR and CDR2 FQNEAQ (reference sequence).